Listed here is a single TCR beta chain. This clonotype is regarded as medium-sized (0.01 to 0.1%). There is no known antigen for this receptor. No base-level quality is on record; no much larger clone is a single base apart. Instrument used: Illumina MiSeq. Using fastp at Q25 and MiXCR, TCRdb reprocessed the public reads and kept productive beta chains. Each CDR3 protein appears once, grouped with its most common genes and DNA. For this sample there are roughly 4,500 distinct CDR3 sequences; roughly 8.6% appear just once. The top ten clones comprise roughly 9% of the sample. The data derive from a study. Trimming leaves V shorter by 1 base and J shorter by 5 bases, with the junction holding 8 bases beyond the gene matches. The CDR3 holds 17 amino acids from the cysteine to the phenylalanine. CDR3 DNA only is kept here, 51 bases in frame from base 1. The germline V gene supplies CDR1 SGHTA and CDR2 FQGTGA.

The V and J segments used are TRBV7-3 and TRBJ2-5; the central 12 bases match TRBD2. Sequenced material: CD4+ T cells from synovial fluid. The source of this sequence is a human donor with rheumatoid arthritis. The CDR3 amino acid sequence is: CASSLNYGLAGRETQYF. The DNA reads as follows: TGTGCCAGCAGCTTAAACTACGGACTAGCGGGAAGGGAGACCCAGTACTTC.